A few counts support the clone carrying this T cell receptor beta chain. Clones were read by immunoSEQ multiplex PCR, and TCRdb kept only the in-frame ones, dropping some. The sample records approximately 30,000 clones, roughly 84% being singletons. Autoimmune disease history or systemic immunosuppression was exclusionary. Blood sampling took place at baseline, cycle 4 day 1, and cycle 7 day 1. The data were obtained in a study of OX40 agonist ivuxolimab in advanced cancers. Study overall: From about 20 to 79 years was the age range, with a mean of roughly 64 years, and 65% to 90% were male. One patient with hepatocellular carcinoma and two with cutaneous melanoma, three in all, had partial responses.

CDR1 is MNHNY and CDR2 is SVGAGI in the germline V gene (reference sequence). The CDR3 consists of 14 residues. J was trimmed by 1 base and V by 6 bases; bases with no gene match: 5. The clonotype originates from an adult with an advanced solid tumor such as melanoma, head and neck, liver or kidney cancer. The material sequenced was CD4+ or CD8+ T cells sorted from blood, taken in a trial of the OX40 agonist ivuxolimab. V is TRBV6-6 and J is TRBJ1-1, with 7 bases lining up with TRBD1. The CDR3 spells CASSPTGTNTEAFF. CDR3 DNA sequence: TGTGCCAGCAGCCCGACAGGGACGAACACTGAAGCTTTCTTT.